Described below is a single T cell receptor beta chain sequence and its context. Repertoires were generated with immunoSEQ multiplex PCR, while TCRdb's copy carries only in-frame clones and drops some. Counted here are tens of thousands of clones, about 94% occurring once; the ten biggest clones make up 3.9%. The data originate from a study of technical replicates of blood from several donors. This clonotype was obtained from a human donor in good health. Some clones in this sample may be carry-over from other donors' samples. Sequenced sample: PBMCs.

The CDR3 bases are TGTGCCAGCAGCTTCTCAGGCGACACTGAAGCTTTCTTT. This encodes CASSFSGDTEAFF. The rearrangement links TRBV7-9 to TRBJ1-1; unclear D gene. The CDR3 spans 13 residues. Trimming took 3 bases from V and 3 from J, leaving 8 bases between them. Looked up from germline, CDR1 is SEHNR and CDR2 is FQNEAQ (reference sequence).